One sample yielded the 5 T cell receptor beta chains listed below, sequenced in a study. MiXCR, applied by TCRdb to the 5' RACE reads, yields one record per CDR3 protein. The sample has about 47,000 distinct CDR3 sequences, 28% seen once. The sequenced material came from naive CD4+ T cells sorted from blood. Documented subset: naive CD4+ T cells, CD4+CD45RA+CD25-. These TCRs come from a female donor with breast cancer.

The rearrangement links TRBV20-1 to TRBJ2-1; no definite D call. Germline CDR1 is DFQATT and CDR2 is SNEGSKA (reference sequence). This CDR3 is 14 amino acids long. V was pared by 2 bases and J by 3 bases, with 11 bases between. Written as DNA, the CDR3 is TGCAGTGCTAGATTTCCTCAAGGCTACAATGAGCAGTTCTTC. Residues: CSARFPQGYNEQFF.

This clonotype was counted a few times. The chain uses TRBV20-1 and TRBJ1-5, with 7 bases identical to TRBD1. The CDR3 loop spans 16 amino acids. Germline-derived CDR1 and CDR2 are DFQATT and SNEGSKA (reference sequence). Trimming took 6 bases from V and 6 from J; bases not matched to a gene: 17. The CDR3 DNA reads TGCAGTGCAAATCCTAGGACAGGTCGCGGGGGTCAGCCCCAGCATTTT. This codes for CSANPRTGRGGQPQHF.

CDR3 sequence (DNA): TGTGCCAGCAGCGGGACTAGCGGGAGCGGATACAATGAGCAGTTCTTC. The encoded protein is CASSGTSGSGYNEQFF. The chain couples TRBV7-2 to TRBJ2-1; TRBD2 agrees at 14 bases. CDR3 size: 16 residues. Germline values: CDR1 SGHTA, CDR2 FQGNSA. The V and J ends lost 5 bases and 4 bases, in that order; junction bases with no gene match: 4.

Ten or more counts support this clonotype. This chain joins TRBV6-6 and TRBJ1-5, with a weak D call TRBD1 (6 bases). The germline V and J ends were trimmed by 11 bases and 7 bases, with 21 bases remaining between them. Per the germline V gene, CDR1 is MNHNY and CDR2 is SVGAGI (reference sequence). CDR3 size: 14 residues. As DNA, the CDR3 is TGTGCCTCCCGAAGAGGAGGGGGTGAACAGCCCCAGCATTTT. Amino acids: CASRRGGGEQPQHF.

This sequence joins TRBV6-1 and TRBJ2-4; 12 bases align to TRBD2. The CDR3 spans 17 residues. With V trimmed by 2 bases and J by 3 bases, 5 bases remained unmatched. Germline loops: CDR1 MNHNS, CDR2 SASEGT. The CDR3 DNA reads TGTGCCAGCAGTGAAACAACTAGCGGGAGGTACAAAAACATTCAGTACTTC. It yields the protein CASSETTSGRYKNIQYF.